This record concerns one T cell receptor beta chain sequence. This clonotype was seen ten or more times. Its target antigen remains unknown. Per-nucleotide qualities are absent, and no much larger clonotype sits a single base away. This record comes from a study of response to subunit inactivated influenza vaccine (dated by TCRdb to 2016 to 2018). About the investigation overall: Deep quantitative T cell receptor repertoire profiling was used in the study to track responses to a trivalent subunit inactivated influenza vaccine. What the study reported, not specific to this receptor: The authors proposed that each seasonal influenza vaccination may bring in only a limited number of new T cells.

The library was generated by RT-PCR. The instrument given in TCRdb is Illumina HiSeq 2500. TCRdb reanalyzed the raw reads on its own, using fastp at Q25 for trimming and MiXCR for clone calling, and kept in-frame beta chains. Entries that share a CDR3 protein sequence are merged under the most common genes and DNA. Recorded for this sample are approximately 300,000 distinct CDR3 sequences; 20% to 25% of them occurred a single time. The ten largest account for over 9% of the sample. From a lookup of the germline V gene, CDR1 and CDR2 are ENHRY and SYGVKD. Spanning cysteine to phenylalanine, the CDR3 consists of 13 amino acids. CDR3 DNA is the only sequence kept; it has 39 bases, read in frame from the first base. The junction shows trimming of 8 bases on V and 0 bases on J, plus 8 bases between the germline ends.

Sequenced material: PBMCs from blood, taken about 20 months after vaccination. The receptor's source is a man between 50 and 69 years old who received an inactivated influenza vaccine. Donor details come from another sample of the same person, matched by shared clones. This sequence uses TRBV10-3 and TRBJ1-3; the D gene is perhaps TRBD1, on 6 matching bases. The CDR3 protein sequence reads: CAIGQFSGNTIYF. The sequenced DNA: TGTGCCATCGGACAGTTCTCTGGAAACACCATATATTTT.